This entry concerns a single T cell receptor delta chain. This clone is identified as large (0.1 to 1%). Its binding antigen is unknown. There are no base qualities to consult, and no much larger clone falls within one base. Other DNA sequences from this sample encode an identical CDR3 as well. The data belong to a study of γδ T cells in repeated Plasmodium falciparum infection (dated by TCRdb to the early 2020s). Concerning the study at large: The natural-infection arm enrolled Malian children exposed to intense seasonal malaria transmission, compared against age and gender matched Australian children. Four controlled human malaria infections were administered to about five malaria-naive U.S. adults over 644 days by bites from P. falciparum NF54-infected Anopheles stephensi mosquitoes. The study looked at how repeated Plasmodium falciparum infection shapes the human gammadelta T cell repertoire, using both natural infection in Mali and controlled human malaria infection. Malian gammadelta TCR repertoires were analysed cross-sectionally in periods with no transmission and longitudinally across episodes of acute febrile malaria. Controlled-infection subjects were sampled at baseline, immediately before selected infections, and 21 days after each infection.

Between the V and J ends, shortened by 2 bases and 1 base respectively, the junction contains 13 bases. Measured from the cysteine to the phenylalanine, the CDR3 is 15 residues long. Just CDR3 DNA is preserved here, 45 bases in frame from base 1. CDR1 and CDR2 were assigned from the germline V gene as GEAIGNYY and EKD. Points the paper makes about the study in general: The Malian cohort was drawn from a small rural village made up mostly of one ethnic group, which limits generalizability. Compared with Australian children, Malian children appeared to have Vdelta2-negative gammadelta TCR repertoires that were more clonally expanded, less diverse and less shared. A highly stable polyclonal repertoire over time and infection, with many inter-individual overlapping TCRgamma sequences, was shown by Vgamma9/Vdelta2+ TCR repertoires. In Vdelta2-negative gammadelta TCR repertoires, which were largely Vdelta1+, repeated controlled infections appeared to drive waves of new clonotype selection. Analysis of inter-individual variability in gammadelta T cell responses was limited by the small size of the controlled-infection cohort.

For bulk TCR repertoire analysis, Vgamma9/Vdelta2+ and Vdelta2-negative gammadelta T cell populations were isolated by flow sorting from peripheral blood mononuclear cells. Libraries were built with multiplex PCR. The instrument was an Illumina MiSeq. Both TCR gamma (TRG) and TCR delta (TRD) chains were sequenced from each sorted gammadelta T cell sample. As for how the authors treated the data: Clonotype tree plots, accumulated frequency of the top 20 clonotypes, diversity index (DI) and D75 metrics were included in the repertoire analyses. TCRdb reprocessed the public data with the CATT caller; entries with the same nucleotide sequence were combined afterwards. None of the V and J calls come from the authors' own analysis; TCRdb made them. This sample comprises 90,000 or so delta-chain clones, over 0.75% of them detected only once. 7.5% to 10% of the sample comes from the top ten.

Sequencing used gamma-delta T cells from blood. Rearrangement joined TRDV2 to TRDJ1; tentative D gene TRDD3, with 5 bases matching. This clonotype originated in a pool of human donors (malaria-infected and uninfected, not separated). CDR3 sequence: CACDILGMGTDKLIF. The nucleotide sequence reads as follows: TGTGCCTGTGACATTCTTGGGATGGGCACCGATAAACTCATCTTT.